The 17 T cell receptor beta chains below all came from one sample that was sequenced in a study of early T cells in non-severe SARS-CoV-2 infection. A single record per CDR3 protein comes from TCRdb applying MiXCR to the 5' RACE reads. In the table there are roughly 90,000 distinct CDR3 sequences, under 15% of which are singletons. The sequenced sample was whole blood. The receptors derive from an adult who was a healthcare worker with PCR-confirmed SARS-CoV-2 infection or an uninfected control (not recorded which).

The chain joins TRBV30 to TRBJ1-1, with a weak D call TRBD1 (5 bases). CDR3 length equals 14 residues. Trimming stripped 3 bases from V and 1 base from J, with 12 bases between. Germline V lookup: CDR1 GTSNPN, CDR2 SVGIG (reference sequence). The CDR3 is CAWSRETANTEAFF. In DNA, the CDR3 is TGTGCCTGGAGCAGGGAGACAGCGAACACTGAAGCTTTCTTT.

This chain uses TRBV5-5 with TRBJ1-1, with 8 bases aligning to TRBD1. Unmatched junction bases numbered 13, after V lost 5 bases and J lost 4 bases. Germline V CDR1 and CDR2: SGHKS, YYEKEE (reference sequence). The CDR3 has 16 amino acids. The CDR3 DNA is TGTGCCAGCAGATCAGGGACAGGAGGTTGGCGCACTGAAGCTTTCTTT. Translated, it gives CASRSGTGGWRTEAFF.

V usage is TRBV3-1 and J usage is TRBJ2-3, with D possibly matching TRBD2 (5 bases). V lost 0 bases, J lost 0 bases, and 10 bases lay in between. Germline V gene sequence: CDR1 LGHDT, CDR2 YNNKEL (reference sequence). The CDR3 is made up of 16 amino acids. CDR3 bases: TGTGCCAGCAGCCAAGATCTCAGGACTAGCACAGATACGCAGTATTTT. Translated, it gives CASSQDLRTSTDTQYF.

The table lists this clonotype with a few counts. The chain employs TRBV2 and TRBJ2-7; no reliable D call. The CDR3 spans 15 residues. Germline V gene lookup returns CDR1 SNHLY and CDR2 FYNNEI. Between the trimmed V and J ends, which lost 3 bases and 3 bases, there was a span of 15 bases. The CDR3 region has the DNA TGTGCCAGCAGTGACCCCCGGACCCAATTCTACGAGCAGTACGTC. This sequence encodes CASSDPRTQFYEQYV.

This clonotype has only a few counts. V gene TRBV7-3 combines with J gene TRBJ2-2; maybe TRBD2 (6 bases). V lost 3 bases, J lost 1 base, and 12 bases lay in between. CDR1 and CDR2 from the germline V gene are SGHTA and FQGTGA. The CDR3 totals 16 residues. This CDR3 is CASSFLGTVNTGELFF. Written as DNA, the CDR3 is TGTGCCAGCAGCTTTTTAGGGACTGTGAACACCGGGGAGCTGTTTTTT.

This chain links TRBV5-1 with TRBJ2-1; D unresolved. The CDR3 runs to 15 residues. Trimming removed 4 bases at V and 0 bases at J, with 11 bases between. Germline CDR1 and CDR2: SGHRS and YFSETQ. CDR3 DNA: TGCGCCAGCAGCACTGACAAGAGCTCCTACAATGAGCAGTTCTTC. Its translation is CASSTDKSSYNEQFF.

V is TRBV28 and J is TRBJ1-6; D remains unclear. Germline CDR1 and CDR2: MDHEN and SYDVKM. Trimming took 3 bases from V and 10 from J, leaving 13 bases between them. The CDR3 runs to 14 residues. The CDR3: CASSFSGSGSPLHF. CDR3 DNA sequence: TGTGCCAGCAGTTTTTCTGGGAGTGGGTCACCCCTCCACTTT.

This chain joins TRBV7-7 and TRBJ2-5; 11 positions match TRBD1. The CDR3 contains 15 residues. V lost 5 bases to trimming and J lost 4 bases; unmatched junction nucleotides: 6. The germline V gene encodes CDR1 SSHAT and CDR2 FNYEAQ (reference sequence). The CDR3 sequence: CASSPADRGRETQYF. DNA of the CDR3: TGTGCCAGCAGCCCAGCGGACAGGGGGCGAGAGACCCAGTACTTC.

The chain employs TRBV2 and TRBJ2-6; tentative D call: TRBD1 (5 bases). This CDR3 region has 15 residues. Germline V gene lookup returns CDR1 SNHLY and CDR2 FYNNEI. V lost 8 bases and J lost 0, with 11 bases in between. The CDR3: CASRSQGSGANVLTF. The CDR3 DNA sequence: TGTGCCAGCCGCTCCCAGGGCTCTGGGGCCAACGTCCTGACTTTC.

This clonotype was counted between two and nine times. The rearrangement joins TRBV12-3 or TRBV12-4 to TRBJ2-7, with D uncertain. The CDR3 consists of 13 residues. V was shortened by 1 base and J by 4 bases, with 8 bases between the two germline ends. The CDR3 coding sequence is TGTGCCAGCAGTTTAGGTGCGGCATACGAGCAGTACGTC. It codes for CASSLGAAYEQYV.

This clonotype was seen a handful of times. The chain employs TRBV9 and TRBJ1-2; 7 bases align to TRBD1. The CDR3 consists of 14 residues. The V and J ends lost 3 bases and 6 bases, in that order; junction bases with no gene match: 8. Germline CDR1 reads SGDLS; CDR2 reads YYNGEE. The CDR3 sequence: CASSAWTGPNGYTF. DNA for the CDR3: TGTGCCAGCAGCGCCTGGACAGGCCCCAATGGCTACACCTTC. Based on the CDR3 plus reference TRBV9 and TRBJ1-2, the full variable domain is DSGVTQTPKHLITATGQRVTLRCSPRSGDLSVYWYQQSLDQGLQFLIQYYNGEERAKGNILERFSAQQFPDLHSELNLSSLELGDSALYFCASSAWTGPNGYTFGSGTRLTVV.

The sample holds a few counts of this clonotype. V and J are TRBV3-1 and TRBJ2-5, with TRBD2 as a possible D gene (5 bases). Trimming removed 4 bases at V and 5 bases at J, with 8 bases between. In germline, CDR1 is LGHDT, CDR2 YNNKEL (reference sequence). The CDR3 contains 12 residues. The CDR3 coding sequence is TGTGCCAGCAGCCCGCAGCGGGAGACCCAGTACTTC. It codes for CASSPQRETQYF.

This clonotype was seen repeatedly, ten times or more. The chain is built from TRBV11-2 and TRBJ1-1; 7 bases are shared with TRBD1. Trimming cost V 5 bases and J 4 bases; bases outside gene matches: 10. The CDR3 length is 15 residues. CDR1 SGHAT and CDR2 FQNNGV come from the germline V gene. The CDR3 is CASSPTQGGSTEAFF. The CDR3, as DNA: TGTGCCAGCAGCCCGACTCAGGGGGGGAGCACTGAAGCTTTCTTT.

This rearrangement joins TRBV29-1 to TRBJ1-6; D remains ambiguous. CDR1 and CDR2 (germline): SQVTM, ANQGSEA. The CDR3 runs 11 residues. Trimming took 8 bases from V and 14 from J, leaving 16 bases between them. CDR3 loop: CSCPELSSLHF. CDR3 DNA sequence: TGCAGCTGTCCCGAACTATCGTCCCTCCACTTT. The entire variable domain, with the rest obtained from reference TRBV29-1 and TRBJ1-6, is as follows: SAVISQKPSRDICQRGTSLTIQCQVDSQVTMMFWYRQQPGQSLTLIATANQGSEATYESGFVIDKFPISRPNLTFSTLTVSNMSPEDSSIYLCSCPELSSLHFGNGTRLTVT.

The V and J genes are TRBV12-3 or TRBV12-4 and TRBJ1-1, with 9 nucleotides matching TRBD1. V gave up 5 bases and J gave up 6 bases; unmatched junction bases: 7. The CDR3 consists of 14 residues. CDR3 protein: CASSRTGGASEAFF. Written as DNA, the CDR3 is TGTGCCAGCAGTCGTACAGGGGGCGCGTCTGAAGCTTTCTTT.

This clonotype was observed at least ten times. CDR3 nucleotides: TGTGCCAGCAGGAACACTGAAGCTTTCTTT. Its translation is CASRNTEAFF. The V and J genes are TRBV2 and TRBJ1-1; D is unresolved. CDR1 is SNHLY and CDR2 is FYNNEI in the germline V gene. This CDR3 comprises 10 residues. The V end lost 6 bases, the J end lost 1 base, and 0 bases lay between the germline ends.

The chain joins TRBV5-1 to TRBJ2-5; TRBD1 agrees at 9 bases. This CDR3 spans 15 amino acids. Germline V gene lookup returns CDR1 SGHRS and CDR2 YFSETQ. J lost 2 bases, V lost 3 bases, and 5 bases had no gene match. The CDR3 region is CASSWGQGLQETQYF. In DNA, the CDR3 is TGCGCCAGCAGCTGGGGACAGGGTCTACAAGAGACCCAGTACTTC.